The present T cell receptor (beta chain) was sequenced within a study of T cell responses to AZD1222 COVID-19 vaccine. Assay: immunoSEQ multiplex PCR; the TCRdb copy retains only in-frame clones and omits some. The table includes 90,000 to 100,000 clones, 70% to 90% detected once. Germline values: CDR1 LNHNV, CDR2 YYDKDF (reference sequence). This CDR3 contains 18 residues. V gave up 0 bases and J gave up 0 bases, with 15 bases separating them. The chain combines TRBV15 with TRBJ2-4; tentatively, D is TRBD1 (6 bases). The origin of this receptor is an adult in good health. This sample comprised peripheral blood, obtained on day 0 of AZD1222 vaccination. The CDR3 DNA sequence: TGTGCCACCAGCAGAGATCATGGGGGCGATCTAGCCAAAAACATTCAGTACTTC. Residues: CATSRDHGGDLAKNIQYF. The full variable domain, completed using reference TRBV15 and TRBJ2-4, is DAMVIQNPRYQVTQFGKPVTLSCSQTLNHNVMYWYQQKSSQAPKLLFHYYDKDFNNEADTPDNFQSRRPNTSFCFLDIRSPGLGDTAMYLCATSRDHGGDLAKNIQYFGAGTRLSVL.